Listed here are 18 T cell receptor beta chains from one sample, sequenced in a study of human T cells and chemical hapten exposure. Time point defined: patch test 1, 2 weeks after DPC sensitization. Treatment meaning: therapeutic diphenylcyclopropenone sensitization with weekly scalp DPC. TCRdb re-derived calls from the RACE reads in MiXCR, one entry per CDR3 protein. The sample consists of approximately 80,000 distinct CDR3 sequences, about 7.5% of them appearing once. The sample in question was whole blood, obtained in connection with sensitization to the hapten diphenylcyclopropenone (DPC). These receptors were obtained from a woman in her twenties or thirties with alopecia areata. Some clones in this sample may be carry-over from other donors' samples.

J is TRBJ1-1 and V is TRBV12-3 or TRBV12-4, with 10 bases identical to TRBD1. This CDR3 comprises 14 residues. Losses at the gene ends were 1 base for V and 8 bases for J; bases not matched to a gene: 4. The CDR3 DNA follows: TGTGCCAGCAGTTTAGAGACAGGGGGCAAGGAAGCTTTCTTT. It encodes CASSLETGGKEAFF.

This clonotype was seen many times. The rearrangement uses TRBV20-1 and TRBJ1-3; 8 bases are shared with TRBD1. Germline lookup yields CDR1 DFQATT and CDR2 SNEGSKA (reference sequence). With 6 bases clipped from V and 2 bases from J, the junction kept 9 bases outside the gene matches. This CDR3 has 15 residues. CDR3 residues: CSAMPLDRAGNTIYF. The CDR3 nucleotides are TGCAGTGCAATGCCCTTGGACAGGGCTGGAAACACCATATATTTT.

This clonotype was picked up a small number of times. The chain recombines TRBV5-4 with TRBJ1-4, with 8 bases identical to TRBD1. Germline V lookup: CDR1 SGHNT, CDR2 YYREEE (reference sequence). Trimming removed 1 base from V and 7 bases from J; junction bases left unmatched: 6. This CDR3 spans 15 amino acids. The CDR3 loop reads CASSLTGGSGEKLFF. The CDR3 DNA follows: TGTGCCAGCAGCTTGACAGGGGGGTCCGGTGAAAAACTGTTTTTT.

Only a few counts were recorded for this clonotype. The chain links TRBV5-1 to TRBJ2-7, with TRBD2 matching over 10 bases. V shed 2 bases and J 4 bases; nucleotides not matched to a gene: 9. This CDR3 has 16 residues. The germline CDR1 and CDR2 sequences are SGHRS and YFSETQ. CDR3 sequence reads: CASSLLGASGGYEQYF. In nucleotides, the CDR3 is TGCGCCAGCAGCTTACTGGGTGCTAGCGGGGGATACGAGCAGTACTTC. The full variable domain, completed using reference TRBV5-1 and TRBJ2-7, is KAGVTQTPRYLIKTRGQQVTLSCSPISGHRSVSWYQQTPGQGLQFLFEYFSETQRNKGNFPGRFSGRQFSNSRSEMNVSTLELGDSALYLCASSLLGASGGYEQYFGPGTRLTVT.

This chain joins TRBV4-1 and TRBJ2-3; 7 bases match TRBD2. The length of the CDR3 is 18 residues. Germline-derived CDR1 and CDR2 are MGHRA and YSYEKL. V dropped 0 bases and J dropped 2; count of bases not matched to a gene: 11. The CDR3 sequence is CASSQDQERDSATDTQYF. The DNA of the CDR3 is TGCGCCAGCAGCCAAGATCAAGAGCGGGATTCGGCCACAGATACGCAGTATTTT.

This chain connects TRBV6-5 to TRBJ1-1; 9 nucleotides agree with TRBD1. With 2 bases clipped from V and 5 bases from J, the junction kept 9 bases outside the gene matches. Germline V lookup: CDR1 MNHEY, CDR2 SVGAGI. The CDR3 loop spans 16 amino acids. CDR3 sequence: CASSYGQGTGRTEAFF. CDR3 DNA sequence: TGTGCCAGCAGTTACGGACAGGGGACAGGGAGAACTGAAGCTTTCTTT.

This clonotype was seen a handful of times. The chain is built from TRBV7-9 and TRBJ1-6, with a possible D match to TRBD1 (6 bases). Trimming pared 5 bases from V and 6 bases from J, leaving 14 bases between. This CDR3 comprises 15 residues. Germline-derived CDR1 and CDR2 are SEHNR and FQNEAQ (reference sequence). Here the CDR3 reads CASSPTRGGNSPLHF. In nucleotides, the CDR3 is TGTGCCAGCAGCCCGACCAGGGGCGGTAATTCACCCCTCCACTTT.

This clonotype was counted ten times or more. CDR3 sequence reads: CASSLRRLAGGRSYEQYF. The CDR3 coding sequence is TGTGCCAGCAGCTTAAGAAGACTAGCGGGGGGTCGCTCCTACGAGCAGTACTTC. The rearrangement links TRBV13 to TRBJ2-7; 13 bases map to TRBD2. The length of the CDR3 is 18 residues. Germline loops: CDR1 PRHDT, CDR2 FYEKMQ (reference sequence). V lost 2 bases to trimming and J lost 0 bases; unmatched junction nucleotides: 7.

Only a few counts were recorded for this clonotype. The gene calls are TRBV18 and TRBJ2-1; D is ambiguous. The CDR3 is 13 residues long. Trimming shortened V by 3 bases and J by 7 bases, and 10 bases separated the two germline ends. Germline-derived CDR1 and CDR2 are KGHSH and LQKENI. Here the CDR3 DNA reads TGTGCCAGCTCACCGTTTTACGAGAATGAGCAGTTCTTC. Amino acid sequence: CASSPFYENEQFF.

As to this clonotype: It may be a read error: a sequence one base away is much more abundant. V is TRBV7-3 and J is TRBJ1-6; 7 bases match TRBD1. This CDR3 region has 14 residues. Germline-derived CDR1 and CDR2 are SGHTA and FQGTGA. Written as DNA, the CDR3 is TGTGCCAGCAGCGGGGACAGCAATAATGCACCCCTCCACTTT. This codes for CASSGDSNNAPLHF.

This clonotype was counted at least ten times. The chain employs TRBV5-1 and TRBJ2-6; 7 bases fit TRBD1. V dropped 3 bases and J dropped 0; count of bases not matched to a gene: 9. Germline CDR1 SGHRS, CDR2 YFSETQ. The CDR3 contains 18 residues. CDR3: CASSSIRDRLSGANVLTF. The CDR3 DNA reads TGCGCCAGCAGCTCCATCCGGGACAGACTCTCTGGGGCCAACGTCCTGACTTTC.

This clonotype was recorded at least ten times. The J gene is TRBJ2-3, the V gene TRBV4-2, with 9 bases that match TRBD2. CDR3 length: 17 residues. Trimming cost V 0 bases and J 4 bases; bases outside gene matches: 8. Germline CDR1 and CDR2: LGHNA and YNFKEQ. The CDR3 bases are TGTGCCAGCAGCCAAGATCTGAGCGGGGGGTCGGCAGATACGCAGTATTTT. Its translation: CASSQDLSGGSADTQYF.

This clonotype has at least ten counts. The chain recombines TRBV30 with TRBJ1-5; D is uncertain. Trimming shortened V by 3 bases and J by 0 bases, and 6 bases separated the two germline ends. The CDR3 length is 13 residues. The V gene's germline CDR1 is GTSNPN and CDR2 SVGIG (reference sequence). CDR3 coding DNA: TGTGCCTGGAGCCAGGATAGCAATCAGCCCCAGCATTTT. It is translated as CAWSQDSNQPQHF. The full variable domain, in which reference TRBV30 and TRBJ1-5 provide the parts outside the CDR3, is SQTIHQWPATLVQPVGSPLSLECTVEGTSNPNLYWYRQAAGRGLQLLFYSVGIGQISSEVPQNLSASRPQDRQFILSSKKLLLSDSGFYLCAWSQDSNQPQHFGDGTRLSIL.

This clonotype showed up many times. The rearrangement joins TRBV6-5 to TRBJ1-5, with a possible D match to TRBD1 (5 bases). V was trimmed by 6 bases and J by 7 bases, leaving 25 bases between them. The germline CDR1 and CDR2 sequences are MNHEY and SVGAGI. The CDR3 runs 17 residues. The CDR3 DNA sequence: TGTGCCAGCAGACCCAATAAAAGACCCAATAAGGGGCAGCCCCAGCATTTT. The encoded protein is CASRPNKRPNKGQPQHF.

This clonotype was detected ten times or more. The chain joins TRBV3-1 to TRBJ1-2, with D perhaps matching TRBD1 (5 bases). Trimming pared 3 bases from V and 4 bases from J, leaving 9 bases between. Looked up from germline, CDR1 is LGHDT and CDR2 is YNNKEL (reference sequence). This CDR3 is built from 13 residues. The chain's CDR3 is CASSQGHAYGYTF. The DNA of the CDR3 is TGTGCCAGCAGCCAGGGGCACGCCTATGGCTACACCTTC.

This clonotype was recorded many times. DNA of the CDR3: TGTGCCAGCAGTCCTCACAAGGCGAGGTTGTATCAGCCCCAGCATTTT. It codes for CASSPHKARLYQPQHF. V is TRBV2 and J is TRBJ1-5; no firm D call. CDR3 length: 16 residues. Trimming pared 5 bases from V and 5 bases from J, leaving 19 bases between. Germline values: CDR1 SNHLY, CDR2 FYNNEI.

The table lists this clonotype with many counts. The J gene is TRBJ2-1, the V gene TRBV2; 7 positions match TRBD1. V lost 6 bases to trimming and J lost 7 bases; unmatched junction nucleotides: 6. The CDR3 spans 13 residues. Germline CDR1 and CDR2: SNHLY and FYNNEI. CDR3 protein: CASSEQGDNEQFF. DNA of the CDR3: TGTGCCAGCAGCGAGCAGGGGGATAATGAGCAGTTCTTC.

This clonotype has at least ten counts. CDR3 residues: CASSRRDNTDTQYF. The CDR3 bases are TGTGCCAGCAGCCGACGGGACAACACAGATACGCAGTATTTT. The V gene is TRBV12-3 or TRBV12-4, the J gene TRBJ2-3; perhaps TRBD1 as D (6 bases). V was pared by 6 bases and J by 2 bases, with 12 bases between. The CDR3 spans 14 residues.